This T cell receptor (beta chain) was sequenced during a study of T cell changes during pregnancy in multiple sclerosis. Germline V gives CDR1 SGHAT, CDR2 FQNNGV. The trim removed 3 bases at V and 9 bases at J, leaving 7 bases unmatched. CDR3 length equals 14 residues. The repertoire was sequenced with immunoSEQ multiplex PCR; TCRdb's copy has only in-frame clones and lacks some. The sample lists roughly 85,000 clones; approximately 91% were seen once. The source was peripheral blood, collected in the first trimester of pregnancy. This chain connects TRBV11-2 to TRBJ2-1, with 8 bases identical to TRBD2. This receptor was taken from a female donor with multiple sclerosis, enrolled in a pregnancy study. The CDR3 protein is CASSFRTSYSEQFF. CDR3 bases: TGTGCCAGCAGCTTTCGGACTAGCTACTCTGAGCAGTTCTTC.